This TCR beta chain is from a study of cytomegalovirus exposure and HLA in healthy donors. For this clone: The antigen remains unidentified.

Germline-derived CDR1 and CDR2 are ENHRY and SYGVKD. This CDR3 is 14 amino acids long. Study results and caveats: A later analysis showed TCR association rates differing by HLA locus, peaking at DRB1 and lowest at HLA-C. V- and J-gene trimming in TCR beta was tied to a missense DCLRE1C variant by an analysis performed later. It was about 180 TCR beta chains that were listed as cytomegalovirus-associated.

Use of 60 Vbeta and 13 Jbeta primers characterized the PCR. Measured with immunoSEQ multiplex PCR; TCRdb has only the in-frame clones, and not every one. Of around 160,000 clones listed, around 83% are singletons. The chain is built from TRBV10-3 and TRBJ2-5; possibly TRBD2 for D (5 bases). Gene TRBJ2-7 matches the end of the DNA better, so the J call may be wrong. The sequence came from a man in his forties or fifties in good health and CMV-seropositive. Source material: PBMCs. CDR3 bases: TGTGCCATCAGTGAGCTGGGAGACCCCTACGAGCAGTACTTC. Translation gives CAISELGDPYEQYF.